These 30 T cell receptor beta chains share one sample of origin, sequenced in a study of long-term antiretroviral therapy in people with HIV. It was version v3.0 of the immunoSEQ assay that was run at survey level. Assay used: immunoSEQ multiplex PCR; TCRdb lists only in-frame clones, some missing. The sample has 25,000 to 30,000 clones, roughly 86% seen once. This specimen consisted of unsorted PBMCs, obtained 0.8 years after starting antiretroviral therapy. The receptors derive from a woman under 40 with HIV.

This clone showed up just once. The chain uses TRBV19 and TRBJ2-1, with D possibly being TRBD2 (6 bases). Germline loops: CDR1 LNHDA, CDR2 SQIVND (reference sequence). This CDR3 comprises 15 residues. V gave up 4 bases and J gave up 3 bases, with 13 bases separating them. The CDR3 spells CASSTKPGLYNEQFF. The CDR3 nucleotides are TGTGCCAGTAGTACCAAACCGGGACTCTACAATGAGCAGTTCTTC.

CDR3 nucleotide sequence: TGTGCCAGCAGCTCTTTAGGTAACACCGGGGAGCTGTTTTTT. This encodes CASSSLGNTGELFF. The chain couples TRBV7-8 to TRBJ2-2; no reliable D call. Trimming took 4 bases from V and 2 from J, leaving 8 bases between them. The CDR3 length is 14 residues. Germline V CDR1 and CDR2: SGHVS, FQNEAQ.

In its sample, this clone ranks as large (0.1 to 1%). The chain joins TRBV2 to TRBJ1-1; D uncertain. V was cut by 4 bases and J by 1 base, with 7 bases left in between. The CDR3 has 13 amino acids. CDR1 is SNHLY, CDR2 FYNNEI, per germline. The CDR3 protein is CASSGGPNTEAFF. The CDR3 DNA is TGTGCCAGCAGTGGGGGTCCGAACACTGAAGCTTTCTTT.

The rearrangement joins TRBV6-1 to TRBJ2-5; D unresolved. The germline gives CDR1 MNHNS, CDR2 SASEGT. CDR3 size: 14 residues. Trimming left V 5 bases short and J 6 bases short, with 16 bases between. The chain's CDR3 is CASSTQGLFKTQYF. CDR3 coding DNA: TGTGCCAGCAGTACCCAAGGGCTATTTAAGACCCAGTACTTC.

The CDR3, as DNA: TGTGCCAGCAGCCCCCGTGGCGGGGGGGGAGAGACCCAGTACTTC. Its protein product is CASSPRGGGGETQYF. The chain links TRBV7-3 to TRBJ2-5, with 9 bases fitting TRBD2. The CDR3 covers 15 residues. Germline lookup yields CDR1 SGHTA and CDR2 FQGTGA. The ends lost 5 bases at V and 4 bases at J; junction bases unmatched: 8.

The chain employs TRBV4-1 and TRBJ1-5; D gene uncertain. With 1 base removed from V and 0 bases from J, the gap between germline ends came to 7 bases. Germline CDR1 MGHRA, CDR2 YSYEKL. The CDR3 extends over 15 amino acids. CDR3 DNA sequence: TGCGCCAGCAGCCAAGGTGGTGTTAGCAATCAGCCCCAGCATTTT. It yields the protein CASSQGGVSNQPQHF.

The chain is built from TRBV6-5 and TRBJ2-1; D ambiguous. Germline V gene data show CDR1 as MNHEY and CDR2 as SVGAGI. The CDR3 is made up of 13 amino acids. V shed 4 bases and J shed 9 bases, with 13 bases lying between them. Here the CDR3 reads CASSSSYIGEQFF. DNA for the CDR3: TGTGCCAGCAGTTCGTCTTATATAGGTGAGCAGTTCTTC.

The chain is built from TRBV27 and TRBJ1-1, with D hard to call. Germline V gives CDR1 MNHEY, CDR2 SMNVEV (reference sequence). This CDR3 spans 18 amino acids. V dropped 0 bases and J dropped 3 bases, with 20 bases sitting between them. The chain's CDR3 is CASSLSRTALGGDTEAFF. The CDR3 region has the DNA TGTGCCAGCAGTTTATCCCGGACGGCTTTGGGTGGGGACACTGAAGCTTTCTTT.

In DNA, the CDR3 is TGTGCCAGCAGCGTAGGGGGCAGCGGCGGGAGTGCGCAGTATTTT. Translation gives CASSVGGSGGSAQYF. The chain is built from TRBV9 and TRBJ2-3; 7 bases match TRBD2. There are 15 residues in the CDR3. CDR1 SGDLS and CDR2 YYNGEE come from the germline V gene. V gave up 0 bases and J gave up 10 bases; unmatched junction bases: 11.

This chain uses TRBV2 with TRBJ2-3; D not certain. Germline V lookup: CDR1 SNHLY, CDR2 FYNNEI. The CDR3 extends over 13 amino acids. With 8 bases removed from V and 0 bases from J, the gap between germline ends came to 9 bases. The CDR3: CASGLESTDTQYF. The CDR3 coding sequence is TGTGCCAGCGGCCTAGAGAGCACAGATACGCAGTATTTT.

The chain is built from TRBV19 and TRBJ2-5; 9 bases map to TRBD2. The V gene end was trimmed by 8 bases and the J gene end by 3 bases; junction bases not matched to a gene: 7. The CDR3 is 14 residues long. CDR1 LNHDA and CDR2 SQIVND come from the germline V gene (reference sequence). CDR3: CASSVSGGKETQYF. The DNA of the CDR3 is TGTGCCAGTTCAGTTAGCGGGGGAAAAGAGACCCAGTACTTC.

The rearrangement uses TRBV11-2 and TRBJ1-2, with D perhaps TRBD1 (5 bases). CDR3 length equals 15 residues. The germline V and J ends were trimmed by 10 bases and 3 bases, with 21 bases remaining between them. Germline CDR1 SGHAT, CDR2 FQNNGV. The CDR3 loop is CATQRIKTGDYGYTF. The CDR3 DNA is TGTGCCACCCAGAGGATTAAGACGGGGGACTATGGCTACACCTTC.

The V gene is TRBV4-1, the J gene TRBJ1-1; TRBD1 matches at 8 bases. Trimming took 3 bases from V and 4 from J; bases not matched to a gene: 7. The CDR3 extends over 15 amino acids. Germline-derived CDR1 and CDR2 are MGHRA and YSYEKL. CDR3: CASSHPGQGGTEAFF. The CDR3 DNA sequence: TGCGCCAGCAGCCACCCCGGACAGGGCGGCACTGAAGCTTTCTTT.

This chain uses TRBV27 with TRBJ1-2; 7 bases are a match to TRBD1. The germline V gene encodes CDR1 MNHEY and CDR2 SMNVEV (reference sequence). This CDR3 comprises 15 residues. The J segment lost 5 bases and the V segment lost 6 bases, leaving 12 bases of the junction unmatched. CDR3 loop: CASSLTGTEIYGYTF. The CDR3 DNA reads TGTGCCAGCAGCCTAACCGGGACAGAAATTTATGGCTACACCTTC.

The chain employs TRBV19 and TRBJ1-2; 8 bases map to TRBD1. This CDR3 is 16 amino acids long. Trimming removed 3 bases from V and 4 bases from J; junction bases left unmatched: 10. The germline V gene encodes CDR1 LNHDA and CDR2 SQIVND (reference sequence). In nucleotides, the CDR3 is TGTGCCAGTAGTATCGAGCAGGGGGCGGCGGGCTATGGCTACACCTTC. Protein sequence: CASSIEQGAAGYGYTF.

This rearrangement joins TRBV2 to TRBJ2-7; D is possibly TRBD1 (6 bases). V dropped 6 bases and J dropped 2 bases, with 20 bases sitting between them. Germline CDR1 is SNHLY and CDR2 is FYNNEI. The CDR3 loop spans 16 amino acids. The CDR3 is CASSDLRTAGTYEQYV. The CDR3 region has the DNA TGTGCCAGCAGCGACTTAAGGACAGCTGGTACCTACGAGCAGTACGTC.

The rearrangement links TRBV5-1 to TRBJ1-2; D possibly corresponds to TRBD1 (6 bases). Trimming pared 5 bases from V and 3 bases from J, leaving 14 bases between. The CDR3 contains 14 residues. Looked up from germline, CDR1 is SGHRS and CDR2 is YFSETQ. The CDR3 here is CASRTSGEDYGYTF. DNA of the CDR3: TGCGCCAGCAGGACCTCAGGGGAAGACTATGGCTACACCTTC.

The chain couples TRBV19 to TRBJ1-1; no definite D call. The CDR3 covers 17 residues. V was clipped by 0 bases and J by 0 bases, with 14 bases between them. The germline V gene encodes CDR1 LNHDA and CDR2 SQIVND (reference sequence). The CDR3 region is CASSIDLRPIVNTEAFF. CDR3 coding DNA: TGTGCCAGTAGTATAGATCTGCGGCCCATCGTGAACACTGAAGCTTTCTTT.

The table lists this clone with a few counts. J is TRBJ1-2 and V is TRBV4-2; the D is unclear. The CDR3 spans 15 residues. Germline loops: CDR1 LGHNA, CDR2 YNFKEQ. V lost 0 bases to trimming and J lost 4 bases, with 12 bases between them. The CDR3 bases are TGTGCCAGCAGCCAAGACAGGATTTCTCCCTATGGCTACACCTTC. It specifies CASSQDRISPYGYTF.

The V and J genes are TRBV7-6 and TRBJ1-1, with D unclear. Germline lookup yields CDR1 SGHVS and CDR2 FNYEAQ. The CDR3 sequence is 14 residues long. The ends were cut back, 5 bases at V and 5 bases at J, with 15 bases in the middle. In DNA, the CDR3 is TGTGCCAGCAGCCCCGACACCCCCAGGACTGAAGCTTTCTTT. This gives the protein CASSPDTPRTEAFF. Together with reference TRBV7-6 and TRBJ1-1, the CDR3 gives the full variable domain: GAGVSQSPRYKVTKRGQDVALRCDPISGHVSLYWYRQALGQGPEFLTYFNYEAQQDKSGLPNDRFSAERPEGSISTLTIQRTEQRDSAMYRCASSPDTPRTEAFFGQGTRLTVV.

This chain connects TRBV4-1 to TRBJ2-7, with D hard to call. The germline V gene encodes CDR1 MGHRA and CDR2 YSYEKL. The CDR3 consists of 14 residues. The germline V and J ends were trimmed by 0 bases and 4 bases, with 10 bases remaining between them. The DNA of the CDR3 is TGCGCCAGCAGCCAAGACCAGGATTATTACGAGCAGTACTTC. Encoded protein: CASSQDQDYYEQYF.

Here the CDR3 DNA reads TGCAGCGTTGAAGATTGGGCTAGCGAAGAGACCCAGTACTTC. Protein product: CSVEDWASEETQYF. The gene calls are TRBV29-1 and TRBJ2-5; tentatively, D is TRBD2 (6 bases). The CDR3 extends over 14 amino acids. The germline V and J ends were trimmed by 0 bases and 3 bases, with 11 bases remaining between them. Germline lookup yields CDR1 SQVTM and CDR2 ANQGSEA.

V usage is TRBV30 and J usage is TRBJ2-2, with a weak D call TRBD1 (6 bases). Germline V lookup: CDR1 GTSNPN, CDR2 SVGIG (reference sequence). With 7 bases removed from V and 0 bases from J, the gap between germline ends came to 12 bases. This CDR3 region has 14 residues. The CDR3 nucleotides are TGTGCCTTGACGACAGGAGCGAACACCGGGGAGCTGTTTTTT. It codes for CALTTGANTGELFF.

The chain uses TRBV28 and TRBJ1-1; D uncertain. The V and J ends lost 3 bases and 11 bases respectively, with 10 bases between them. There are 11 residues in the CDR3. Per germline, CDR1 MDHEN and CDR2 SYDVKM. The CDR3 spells CASSFSSAAFF. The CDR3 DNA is TGTGCCAGCAGTTTCTCCTCAGCTGCTTTCTTT.

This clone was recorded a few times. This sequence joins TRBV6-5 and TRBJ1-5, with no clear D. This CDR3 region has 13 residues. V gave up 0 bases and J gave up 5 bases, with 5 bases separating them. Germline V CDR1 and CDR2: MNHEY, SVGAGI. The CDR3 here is CASSYSEYQPQHF. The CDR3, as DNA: TGTGCCAGCAGTTACTCGGAGTATCAGCCCCAGCATTTT.

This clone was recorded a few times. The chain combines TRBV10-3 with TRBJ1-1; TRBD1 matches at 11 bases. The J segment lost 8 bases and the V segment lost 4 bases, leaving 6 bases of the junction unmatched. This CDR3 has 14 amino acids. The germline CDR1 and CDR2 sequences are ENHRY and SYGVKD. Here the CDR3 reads CAISVGTGGVEAFF. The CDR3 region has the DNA TGTGCCATCAGTGTAGGGACAGGGGGGGTAGAAGCTTTCTTT.

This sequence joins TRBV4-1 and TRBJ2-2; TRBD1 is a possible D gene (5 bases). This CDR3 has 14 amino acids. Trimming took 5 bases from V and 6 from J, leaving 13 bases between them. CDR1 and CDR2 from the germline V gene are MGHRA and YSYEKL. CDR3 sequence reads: CASSYPQGSGELFF. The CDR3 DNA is TGCGCCAGCAGCTACCCTCAGGGCTCCGGGGAGCTGTTTTTT.

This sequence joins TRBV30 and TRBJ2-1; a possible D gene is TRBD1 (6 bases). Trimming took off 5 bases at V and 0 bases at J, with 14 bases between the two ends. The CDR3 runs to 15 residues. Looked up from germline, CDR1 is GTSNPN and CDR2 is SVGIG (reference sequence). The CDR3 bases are TGTGCCTGGGGGGGACAAACAAGCTCCTACAATGAGCAGTTCTTC. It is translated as CAWGGQTSSYNEQFF.

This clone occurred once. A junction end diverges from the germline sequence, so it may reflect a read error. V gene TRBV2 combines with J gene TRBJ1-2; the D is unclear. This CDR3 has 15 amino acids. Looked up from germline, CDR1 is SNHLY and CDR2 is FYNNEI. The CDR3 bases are TGTGCCAGCAGAGTTCGACTCCCGGGTGGCTATGCCTACACCTTC. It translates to CASRVRLPGGYAYTF.

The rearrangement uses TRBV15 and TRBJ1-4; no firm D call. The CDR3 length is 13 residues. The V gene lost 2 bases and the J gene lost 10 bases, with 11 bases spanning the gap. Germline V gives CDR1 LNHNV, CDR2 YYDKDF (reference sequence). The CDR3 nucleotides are TGTGCCACCAGCAGAAATTGGGCGGTAAAACTGTTTTTT. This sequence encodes CATSRNWAVKLFF.